The 9 T cell receptor beta chains given below trace back to one sample, sequenced in a study of T-cell reconstitution after alpha-beta-depleted transplantation in children. Unique molecular identifiers were incorporated during preparation of the TCRbeta library. In TCRdb, the PCR reads were re-called with MiXCR into one record per CDR3 protein. Here the sample spans roughly 490,000 distinct CDR3 sequences, 9.5% to 12% being singletons. Sequenced material: PBMCs, mostly from graft donor cells, taken 180 days after TCRalphabeta/CD19-depleted stem cell transplant. The receptor source for this set is a female patient aged 2 to 10 who had a stem cell transplant for aplastic anemia, so the T cells may come from the graft donor.

The V and J genes are TRBV29-1 and TRBJ2-7; 7 positions agree with TRBD1. V shed 4 bases, J shed 2 bases, and the junction held 5 bases outside the gene matches. The CDR3 contains 13 residues. Germline V lookup: CDR1 SQVTM, CDR2 ANQGSEA. Written as DNA, the CDR3 is TGCAGCGTTGGTGTGGGACAGACCTACGAGCAGTACTTC. Protein sequence: CSVGVGQTYEQYF.

The CDR3 DNA is TGCAGCGTTGCAGAGCGGGAGTGGTCCTACGAGCAGTACTTC. Protein sequence: CSVAEREWSYEQYF. The chain recombines TRBV29-1 with TRBJ2-7; 8 nucleotides agree with TRBD2. The CDR3 sequence is 14 residues long. From germline, CDR1 is SQVTM and CDR2 ANQGSEA. V was pared by 4 bases and J by 1 base, with 6 bases of the junction left unmatched.

In the case of this clonotype: The junction and the germline gene differ at one end; a read error may be behind it. The chain employs TRBV7-8 and TRBJ2-6; 8 bases fit TRBD1. Germline V gene sequence: CDR1 SGHVS, CDR2 FQNEAQ. The CDR3 spans 17 residues. CDR3 in DNA: TGTGCCAGCAGCTTAGACAGGGGGTACTCTCGGGCCAACGTCCTGACTTTC. Translation: CASSLDRGYSRANVLTF.

The J gene is TRBJ2-3, the V gene TRBV6-1; tentatively, D is TRBD1 (5 bases). CDR1 is MNHNS and CDR2 is SASEGT in the germline V gene. The CDR3 is made up of 13 amino acids. Trimming shortened V by 3 bases and J by 4 bases, and 8 bases separated the two germline ends. The DNA of the CDR3 is TGTGCCAGCAGTGACGCCAGGGCAGATACGCAGTATTTT. Its translation is CASSDARADTQYF.

This clonotype was counted between two and nine times. This chain links TRBV7-9 with TRBJ2-5; D not resolved. Germline assignment: CDR1 SEHNR and CDR2 FQNEAQ (reference sequence). Trimming pared 4 bases from V and 1 base from J, leaving 13 bases between. The CDR3 totals 15 residues. CDR3 residues: CASSWEGWAQETQYF. Here the CDR3 DNA reads TGTGCCAGCAGCTGGGAAGGGTGGGCCCAAGAGACCCAGTACTTC.

This clonotype was found a few times. This chain connects TRBV4-3 to TRBJ1-6, with 7 bases lining up with TRBD1. The CDR3 contains 14 residues. The germline V gene encodes CDR1 LGHNA and CDR2 YSLEER. After removal of 4 bases from V and 6 bases from J, the junction contained 3 bases not matched to a gene. The CDR3 is CASSRTGINSPLHF. DNA of the CDR3: TGCGCCAGCAGCCGGACAGGAATTAATTCACCCCTCCACTTT.

The chain employs TRBV18 and TRBJ1-6; tentative D call: TRBD1 (6 bases). The CDR3 totals 16 residues. V was clipped by 0 bases and J by 7 bases, with 13 bases between them. The germline CDR1 and CDR2 sequences are KGHSH and LQKENI. CDR3 in amino acids: CASSPPNQGFNSPLHF. The CDR3 coding sequence is TGTGCCAGCTCACCACCGAACCAGGGGTTCAATTCACCCCTCCACTTT.

This clonotype was seen many times. The chain combines TRBV29-1 with TRBJ2-3; possibly TRBD1 for D (6 bases). The CDR3 spans 14 residues. Germline CDR1 SQVTM, CDR2 ANQGSEA. Trimming cost V 3 bases and J 4 bases, with 14 bases left between them. CDR3 loop: CSVEKQGQADTQYF. CDR3 nucleotide sequence: TGCAGCGTTGAGAAACAGGGCCAGGCAGATACGCAGTATTTT.

This clonotype was counted at least ten times. DNA of the CDR3: TGTGCCAGCAGTTTCCCTCCCGGGACAGGGGGCGAGCAGTACTTC. Protein sequence: CASSFPPGTGGEQYF. The V and J genes are TRBV12-3 or TRBV12-4 and TRBJ2-7; TRBD1 matches 11 bases. The ends lost 3 bases at V and 6 bases at J; junction bases unmatched: 7. This CDR3 region has 15 residues.